The 28 T cell receptor beta chains below were found in one sample sequenced in a study of CD8 T cells in ankylosing spondylitis (dated by TCRdb to the late 2010s). Receptors were amplified or captured by 5' RACE. The run used an Illumina HiSeq 2500. The public reads were reprocessed in TCRdb via fastp at Q25 and MiXCR, keeping in-frame beta chains. A single entry per CDR3 protein holds the most common genes and DNA from its merged rows. This sample gives fewer than 400,000 distinct CDR3 sequences in total; around 15% of them show up just once. The ten most abundant clones make up 1.1% of the sample. Source material: blood, either unsorted or a sorted T cell fraction (not recorded which). These TCRs come from a male donor with ankylosing spondylitis or in good health (not recorded which).

This clonotype has at least ten counts. V gene TRBV7-9 combines with J gene TRBJ1-1; no firm D call. Trimming left V 1 base short and J 4 bases short, with 4 bases between. The germline gives CDR1 SEHNR, CDR2 FQNEAQ (reference sequence). The CDR3 totals 12 residues. The CDR3 nucleotides read TGTGCCAGCAGCTTAGTTCTCACTGAAGCTTTCTTT. It encodes CASSLVLTEAFF.

Turning to this clonotype: A read error may account for a junction end that differs from germline. The gene calls are TRBV5-1 and TRBJ2-3; the D call may be TRBD1 or TRBD2 (5 bases each). The CDR3 totals 14 residues. Germline CDR1 reads SGHRS; CDR2 reads YFSETQ. The CDR3 nucleotides are TGCGACAGCAGCACCCGGGACCACACAGATACGCAGTATTTT. Translation: CDSSTRDHTDTQYF.

This clonotype was seen repeatedly, ten times or more. The V and J genes are TRBV2 and TRBJ2-7; D gene unclear. CDR1 is SNHLY, CDR2 FYNNEI, per germline. CDR3 length: 12 residues. V lost 7 bases and J lost 0, with 7 bases in between. The chain's CDR3 is CASTGYSYEQYF. CDR3 in DNA: TGTGCCAGCACTGGCTACTCCTACGAGCAGTACTTC.

This clonotype was counted many times. The genes are TRBV5-1 and TRBJ1-2, with D tentatively TRBD1 (5 bases). V lost 0 bases and J 2 bases, leaving 5 bases between the germline ends. Germline V gene lookup returns CDR1 SGHRS and CDR2 YFSETQ. The CDR3 has 13 amino acids. In DNA, the CDR3 is TGCGCCAGCAGCTTGGAGGGGAACTATGGCTACACCTTC. Translated: CASSLEGNYGYTF. The full variable domain, its missing parts supplied by reference TRBV5-1 and TRBJ1-2, is KAGVTQTPRYLIKTRGQQVTLSCSPISGHRSVSWYQQTPGQGLQFLFEYFSETQRNKGNFPGRFSGRQFSNSRSEMNVSTLELGDSALYLCASSLEGNYGYTFGSGTRLTVV.

This clonotype has only a few counts. The chain couples TRBV6-1 to TRBJ2-7; D perhaps matches TRBD1 (6 bases). The germline CDR1 and CDR2 sequences are MNHNS and SASEGT. This CDR3 is built from 15 residues. V was clipped by 6 bases and J by 2 bases, with 17 bases between them. The CDR3 region is CASRRPQGPPYEQYF. DNA for the CDR3: TGTGCCAGCAGGAGGCCACAGGGCCCACCCTACGAGCAGTACTTC.

This clonotype was observed a few times. The gene calls are TRBV4-1 and TRBJ2-7; 7 bases are shared with TRBD2. With V trimmed by 2 bases and J by 4 bases, 8 bases remained unmatched. The germline V gene encodes CDR1 MGHRA and CDR2 YSYEKL. The CDR3 has 15 residues. CDR3 sequence: CASSQLGGSGYEQYF. DNA of the CDR3: TGCGCCAGCAGCCAATTAGGCGGGAGCGGTTACGAGCAGTACTTC.

The chain carries TRBV5-1 and TRBJ2-7; TRBD1 agrees at 7 bases. Germline trimming cut 4 bases from V and 1 base from J; bases unmatched to any gene: 5. The germline CDR1 and CDR2 sequences are SGHRS and YFSETQ. The CDR3 runs to 14 residues. CDR3 nucleotide sequence: TGCGCCAGCAGCCAGGACAGGCGATCCTACGAGCAGTACTTC. Translation gives CASSQDRRSYEQYF.

Ten or more counts support this clonotype. This chain joins TRBV3-1 and TRBJ2-2; no clear D gene. The V and J ends lost 0 bases and 1 base respectively, with 6 bases between them. The germline V gene encodes CDR1 LGHDT and CDR2 YNNKEL (reference sequence). The CDR3 loop spans 15 amino acids. This CDR3 is CASSQDPLNTGELFF. In DNA, the CDR3 is TGTGCCAGCAGCCAAGACCCCTTGAACACCGGGGAGCTGTTTTTT.

This clonotype has just a few counts. The V and J genes are TRBV2 and TRBJ1-1; TRBD1 agrees at 7 bases. V was clipped by 2 bases and J by 1 base; unmatched bases: 4. Germline loops: CDR1 SNHLY, CDR2 FYNNEI. The CDR3 is made up of 15 amino acids. The CDR3 sequence: CASSERAGGNTEAFF. For the CDR3, the DNA is TGTGCCAGCAGTGAACGGGCAGGGGGGAACACTGAAGCTTTCTTT.

J is TRBJ2-3 and V is TRBV10-3, with TRBD2 matching over 15 bases. The germline V gene has CDR1 ENHRY and CDR2 SYGVKD. The trim removed 2 bases at V and 5 bases at J, leaving 5 bases unmatched. The CDR3 spans 17 residues. CDR3 DNA sequence: TGTGCCATCAGTGAGCCACGGACTAGCGGGGGGGGAGATACGCAGTATTTT. It specifies CAISEPRTSGGGDTQYF.

The sample holds many counts of this clonotype. The rearrangement links TRBV5-1 to TRBJ2-1, with a possible D match to TRBD2 (6 bases). The CDR3 extends over 17 amino acids. CDR1 is SGHRS and CDR2 is YFSETQ in the germline V gene. V was cut by 0 bases and J by 10 bases, with 23 bases left in between. The CDR3 bases are TGCGCCAGCAGCTTGGTACAAAATCTAGGAGGGAAGGGGGAGCAGTTCTTC. Protein sequence: CASSLVQNLGGKGEQFF.

V and J are TRBV6-5 and TRBJ2-5, with 13 positions matching TRBD2. Germline values: CDR1 MNHEY, CDR2 SVGAGI. This CDR3 comprises 17 residues. J gave up 2 bases and V 0 bases, and 3 bases lay outside the gene matches. The CDR3 region has the DNA TGTGCCAGCAGTTACTCGGGACTAGCGGGGATACAAGAGACCCAGTACTTC. It encodes CASSYSGLAGIQETQYF.

The gene calls are TRBV7-8 and TRBJ1-1, with D perhaps matching TRBD1 (6 bases). Per germline, CDR1 SGHVS and CDR2 FQNEAQ. Deletions cut 4 bases from V and 5 bases from J, with 11 bases between. The CDR3 covers 13 residues. The CDR3 is CASSSDRSTEAFF. The CDR3 DNA reads as TGTGCCAGCAGCTCCGACAGGAGTACTGAAGCTTTCTTT.

There are many counts of this clonotype. The chain is built from TRBV6-2 or TRBV6-3 and TRBJ1-5; D ambiguous. Germline-derived CDR1 and CDR2 are MNHEY and SVGEGT. Trimming stripped 6 bases from V and 7 bases from J, with 10 bases between. The CDR3 contains 12 residues. CDR3 sequence (DNA): TGTGCCAGCAGCCCGACCTGGCAGCCCCAGCATTTT. It translates to CASSPTWQPQHF.

This clonotype was seen only a few times. The chain recombines TRBV5-1 with TRBJ2-5; the D gene is possibly TRBD1 (6 bases). The CDR3 extends over 15 amino acids. Germline-derived CDR1 and CDR2 are SGHRS and YFSETQ. V dropped 4 bases and J dropped 1 base, with 14 bases sitting between them. CDR3 nucleotides: TGCGCCAGCAGCAAACAGACAGGAGGCCAAGAGACCCAGTACTTC. Translating it yields CASSKQTGGQETQYF.

The chain has TRBV20-1 and TRBJ2-3, with D perhaps TRBD2 (5 bases). Germline lookup yields CDR1 DFQATT and CDR2 SNEGSKA (reference sequence). The CDR3 consists of 16 residues. V shed 3 bases and J shed 0 bases, with 16 bases lying between them. In nucleotides, the CDR3 is TGCAGTGCTAGTAGGCGAGCTAGCACTAGCACAGATACGCAGTATTTT. This translates into CSASRRASTSTDTQYF.

This clonotype was recorded at least ten times. The genes are TRBV24-1 and TRBJ2-1; TRBD2 might be the D (6 bases). CDR1 is KGHDR, CDR2 SFDVKD, per germline. The V end was cut by 2 bases, the J end by 2 bases, with 12 bases between. This CDR3 region has 16 residues. CDR3 sequence: CATSDSGTVAYNEQFF. As DNA, the CDR3 is TGTGCCACCAGTGATTCCGGGACTGTTGCCTACAATGAGCAGTTCTTC.

This rearrangement joins TRBV5-1 to TRBJ1-2; no clear D gene. The germline V gene encodes CDR1 SGHRS and CDR2 YFSETQ. Trimming stripped 2 bases from V and 2 bases from J, with 10 bases between. This CDR3 contains 14 residues. The CDR3 is CASSLHDGNYGYTF. As DNA, the CDR3 is TGCGCCAGCAGCTTACACGACGGAAACTATGGCTACACCTTC.

The genes are TRBV27 and TRBJ2-7; D may match TRBD1 or TRBD2 (5 bases each). Germline values: CDR1 MNHEY, CDR2 SMNVEV (reference sequence). Trimming removed 7 bases at V and 5 bases at J, with 18 bases between. This CDR3 has 14 residues. CDR3 amino acids: CASILTRDAHEQYF. CDR3 nucleotide sequence: TGTGCCAGCATCCTGACCCGGGACGCCCACGAGCAGTACTTC.

V usage is TRBV7-8 and J usage is TRBJ1-1, with TRBD1 identical over 8 bases. The CDR3 totals 13 residues. Germline-derived CDR1 and CDR2 are SGHVS and FQNEAQ. The V segment lost 4 bases and the J segment 7 bases; nucleotides outside the gene matches: 5. This CDR3 is CASSSTTGVEAFF. DNA for the CDR3: TGTGCCAGCAGCTCAACGACAGGGGTTGAAGCTTTCTTT.

The chain combines TRBV2 with TRBJ2-1; the D gene is possibly TRBD2 (5 bases). This CDR3 has 16 amino acids. CDR1 and CDR2 (germline): SNHLY, FYNNEI. V lost 7 bases, J lost 2 bases, and 18 bases lay in between. The CDR3 sequence is CASTSRKETTYNEQFF. Here the CDR3 DNA reads TGTGCCAGCACGAGCCGTAAGGAGACTACCTACAATGAGCAGTTCTTC.

This clonotype has more than one count but fewer than ten. This sequence joins TRBV19 and TRBJ1-1; perhaps TRBD1 as D (5 bases). Germline assignment: CDR1 LNHDA and CDR2 SQIVND (reference sequence). Trimming pared 6 bases from V and 1 base from J, leaving 12 bases between. This CDR3 has 14 amino acids. The CDR3 DNA is TGTGCCAGTAGAGACGGGACGGCGAACACTGAAGCTTTCTTT. Translating gives CASRDGTANTEAFF.

This clonotype was picked up many times. The chain combines TRBV5-1 with TRBJ2-5; D possibly corresponds to TRBD2 (5 bases). Deletions cut 1 base from V and 1 base from J, with 11 bases between. The CDR3 is made up of 15 amino acids. Germline CDR1 is SGHRS and CDR2 is YFSETQ. Written as DNA, the CDR3 is TGCGCCAGCAGCTTGTTTTCCGGGGTCCAAGAGACCCAGTACTTC. Translation gives CASSLFSGVQETQYF. The full variable domain, completed using reference TRBV5-1 and TRBJ2-5, is KAGVTQTPRYLIKTRGQQVTLSCSPISGHRSVSWYQQTPGQGLQFLFEYFSETQRNKGNFPGRFSGRQFSNSRSEMNVSTLELGDSALYLCASSLFSGVQETQYFGPGTRLLVL.

The chain recombines TRBV9 with TRBJ2-1; 13 bases align to TRBD2. CDR1 is SGDLS and CDR2 is YYNGEE in the germline V gene. J gave up 2 bases and V 0 bases, and 8 bases lay outside the gene matches. This CDR3 spans 19 amino acids. CDR3 nucleotides: TGTGCCAGCAGCGTAGACCGACTAGCGGGGGGAGCCCCCTACAATGAGCAGTTCTTC. It yields the protein CASSVDRLAGGAPYNEQFF.

This clonotype came up many times. A junction end diverges from the germline sequence, so it may reflect a read error. The chain joins TRBV5-1 to TRBJ2-5; unclear D gene. The germline V gene encodes CDR1 SGHRS and CDR2 YFSETQ. The length of the CDR3 is 13 residues. As DNA, the CDR3 is TGTGCCAGCAGTTTGGAGTACCAAGAGACCCAGTACTTC. Its translation: CASSLEYQETQYF.

The V call is TRBV28, the J call TRBJ2-5, with a possible D match to TRBD2 (5 bases). The germline CDR1 and CDR2 sequences are MDHEN and SYDVKM. The V end lost 6 bases, the J end lost 5 bases, and 19 bases lay between the germline ends. CDR3 length: 15 residues. CDR3 nucleotide sequence: TGTGCCAGCAGCCCGAGGACTGTCCGTCGGGAGACCCAGTACTTC. It is translated as CASSPRTVRRETQYF.

The rearrangement uses TRBV5-1 and TRBJ2-1; 7 nucleotides agree with TRBD1. V lost 4 bases to trimming and J lost 4 bases; unmatched junction nucleotides: 5. In germline, CDR1 is SGHRS, CDR2 YFSETQ. CDR3 length: 14 amino acids. CDR3: CASSTPDRYNEQFF. The CDR3 DNA follows: TGCGCCAGCAGCACCCCGGACAGGTACAATGAGCAGTTCTTC.

The table lists this clonotype with a few counts. The CDR3 DNA sequence: TGTGCCAGCAGCTCGGGACTAGCGGGAGGTACGTTCTTC. Encoded protein: CASSSGLAGGTFF. The chain couples TRBV7-2 to TRBJ2-1, with TRBD2 matching over 15 bases. The CDR3 has 13 amino acids. Germline CDR1 SGHTA, CDR2 FQGNSA. V lost 4 bases and J lost 15; bases outside the gene matches: 4.